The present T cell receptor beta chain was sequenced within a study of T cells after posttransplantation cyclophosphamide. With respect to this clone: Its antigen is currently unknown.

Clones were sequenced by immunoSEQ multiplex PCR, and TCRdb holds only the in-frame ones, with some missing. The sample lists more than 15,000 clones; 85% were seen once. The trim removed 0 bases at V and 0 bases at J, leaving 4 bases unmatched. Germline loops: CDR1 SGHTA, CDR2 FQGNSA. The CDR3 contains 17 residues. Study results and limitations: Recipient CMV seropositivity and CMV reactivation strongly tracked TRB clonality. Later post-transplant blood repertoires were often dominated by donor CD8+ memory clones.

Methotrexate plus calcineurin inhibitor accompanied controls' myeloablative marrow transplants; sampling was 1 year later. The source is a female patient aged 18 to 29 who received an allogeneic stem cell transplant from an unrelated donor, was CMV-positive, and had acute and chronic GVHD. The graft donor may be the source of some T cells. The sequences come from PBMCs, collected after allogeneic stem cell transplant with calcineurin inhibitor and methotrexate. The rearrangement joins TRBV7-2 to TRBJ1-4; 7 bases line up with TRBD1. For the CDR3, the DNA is TGTGCCAGCAGCTTAGCAGGGGGCGCGACAACTAATGAAAAACTGTTTTTT. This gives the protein CASSLAGGATTNEKLFF.